This T cell receptor (beta chain) was recorded in a study of T cell clonotyping in hematopoietic cell transplantation. General study points: Recipient TCR diversity dropped after transplant; expanded clonotypes rose from day 30 to 180. At the given depth, recipient repertoires were over 95% de novo clonotypes.

The CDR3 is made up of 15 amino acids. The germline V and J ends were trimmed by 1 base and 4 bases, with 13 bases remaining between them. Germline-derived CDR1 and CDR2 are SGHTA and FQGTGA. This clone has more than one count but fewer than ten. Its antigen is unknown. The table came from immunoSEQ multiplex PCR; TCRdb's copy has only in-frame clones and leaves some out. The sample yields several thousand clones, about 32% seen once. This receptor was obtained from a female patient aged 50-59 years who had an allogeneic stem cell transplant from an unrelated donor, so the T cells may come from the graft donor. Some clones in this sample may be carry-over from other donors' samples. The rearrangement uses TRBV7-3 and TRBJ1-1; D call uncertain. The specimen comprised peripheral blood mononuclear cells, sampled 30 days after allogeneic stem cell transplant. The CDR3 DNA is TGTGCCAGCAGCTTAATCCGGGAAGGGCTCACTGAAGCTTTCTTT. Translation: CASSLIREGLTEAFF.